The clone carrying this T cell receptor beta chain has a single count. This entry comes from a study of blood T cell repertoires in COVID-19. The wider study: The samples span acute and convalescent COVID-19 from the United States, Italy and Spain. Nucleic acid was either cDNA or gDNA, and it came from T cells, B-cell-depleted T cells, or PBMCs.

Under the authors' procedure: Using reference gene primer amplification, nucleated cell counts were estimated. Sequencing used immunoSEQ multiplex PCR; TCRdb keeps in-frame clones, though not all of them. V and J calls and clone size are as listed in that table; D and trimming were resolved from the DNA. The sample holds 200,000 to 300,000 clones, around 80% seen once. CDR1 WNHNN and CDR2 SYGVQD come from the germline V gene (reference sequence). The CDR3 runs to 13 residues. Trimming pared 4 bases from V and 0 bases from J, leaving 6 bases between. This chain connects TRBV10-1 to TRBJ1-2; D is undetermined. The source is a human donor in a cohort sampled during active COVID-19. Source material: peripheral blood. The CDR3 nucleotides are TGCGCCAGCAGTGGTCCTACTAACTATGGCTACACCTTC. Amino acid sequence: CASSGPTNYGYTF.